This T cell receptor beta chain was identified in a study of T-cell reconstitution after alpha-beta-depleted transplantation in children. Preparation of the TCRbeta library involved a method that used unique molecular identifiers. Via MiXCR, TCRdb re-called the PCR reads, giving one row per CDR3 protein. The sample lists 110,000 or so distinct CDR3 sequences; approximately 6.4% were seen once. This clonotype was recorded many times. Its specificity is not known. Regarding the study as a whole: Several hundred rapidly expanded clones from non-depleted graft cells reportedly supplied alpha-beta T cells about two months post-transplant. A year had passed since transplant, and T-cell counts and diversity by then came mostly from newly produced T cells.

The source was PBMCs, mostly from graft donor cells, collected 360 days after TCRalphabeta/CD19-depleted stem cell transplant. This receptor was identified in a male patient aged 2-9 years who had a stem cell transplant for acute lymphoblastic leukemia, so the T cells may come from the graft donor.

The CDR3 reads CAITPRGTGELFF. Here the CDR3 DNA reads TGTGCCATCACCCCGCGAGGCACCGGGGAGCTGTTTTTT. This chain links TRBV10-3 with TRBJ2-2; no firm D call. The CDR3 covers 13 residues. Trimming shortened V by 7 bases and J by 4 bases, and 10 bases separated the two germline ends. Per the germline V gene, CDR1 is ENHRY and CDR2 is SYGVKD.